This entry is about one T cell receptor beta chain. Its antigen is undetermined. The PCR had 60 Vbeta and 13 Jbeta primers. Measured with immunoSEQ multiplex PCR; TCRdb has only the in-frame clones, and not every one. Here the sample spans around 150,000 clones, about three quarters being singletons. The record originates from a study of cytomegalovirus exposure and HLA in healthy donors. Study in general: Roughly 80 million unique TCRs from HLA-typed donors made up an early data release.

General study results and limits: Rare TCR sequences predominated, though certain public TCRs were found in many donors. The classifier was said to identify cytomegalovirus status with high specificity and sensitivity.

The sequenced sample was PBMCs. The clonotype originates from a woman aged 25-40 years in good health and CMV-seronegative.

The CDR3 nucleotides are TGTGCCAGCAGCCCTCAGGGGAGACACGAGCAGTACTTC. Translating it yields CASSPQGRHEQYF. This rearrangement joins TRBV7-2 to TRBJ2-7; D is perhaps TRBD1 (6 bases). The germline V gene encodes CDR1 SGHTA and CDR2 FQGNSA. V lost 5 bases and J 5 bases, leaving 13 bases between the germline ends. This CDR3 region has 13 residues. Full variable domain (missing parts from reference TRBV7-2 and TRBJ2-7): GAGVSQSPSNKVTEKGKDVELRCDPISGHTALYWYRQSLGQGLEFLIYFQGNSAPDKSGLPSDRFSAERTGGSVSTLTIQRTQQEDSAVYLCASSPQGRHEQYFGPGTRLTVT.